Given below is one TCR beta chain in context. What it recognizes is unknown. V lost 7 bases to trimming and J lost 2 bases, with 9 bases between them. This CDR3 spans 13 amino acids. Germline assignment: CDR1 LNHDA and CDR2 SQIVND (reference sequence). The data were obtained in a study of CD8 T cells in ankylosing spondylitis. Quantitative 5'-RACE was performed with molecular barcodes, and it yielded the TCR beta libraries. TCRdb analysed the 5' RACE reads with MiXCR anew, one entry per CDR3 protein. The data show 200,000 to 250,000 distinct CDR3 sequences, about a sixth seen once. Points from the study as a whole: Significant enrichment of disease-linked clones was reportedly seen in matched ankylosing spondylitis synovial fluid. A motif of 7 to 9 highly homologous TCR beta variants was seen as apparently characteristic of ankylosing spondylitis blood. Earlier authors reported some of these motif variants in reactive arthritis synovial fluid and blood.

V usage is TRBV19 and J usage is TRBJ1-5; D not certain. This clonotype was sampled from a male donor with ankylosing spondylitis. The material sequenced was blood, either unsorted or a sorted T cell fraction (not recorded which). This CDR3 is CASTLGGNQPQHF. CDR3 DNA sequence: TGTGCCAGTACTCTGGGTGGCAATCAGCCCCAGCATTTT.